What follows are 27 T cell receptor beta chains derived from one specimen sequenced in a study of shared clonotypes between healthy human individuals (dated by TCRdb to the early 2020s). Library prep was done by the immunoSEQ multiplex PCR assay. The table comes from immuneACCESS by way of TCRdb, which keeps in-frame sequences with V and J called. Part of the clones is missing from these tables; in studies checked, under half for an unresolved V gene and the rest for unknown reasons. The sample includes roughly 500,000 clones, with 70% to 85% observed a single time. The ten largest clones capture around 11% of the sample. Material for sequencing was PBMCs. These receptors were obtained from a woman in her thirties or forties in good health. Some clones in this sample may be carry-over from other donors' samples.

A few counts support this clone. The V gene is TRBV14, the J gene TRBJ2-7; D is possibly TRBD2 (6 bases). Germline V CDR1 and CDR2: SGHDN, FVKESK. V shed 4 bases and J shed 6 bases, with 19 bases lying between them. The CDR3 has 15 residues. This chain's CDR3 is CASSPVRGLTSEQYF. The CDR3 nucleotides read TGTGCCAGCAGCCCGGTTCGGGGACTTACCTCCGAGCAGTACTTC.

The rearrangement links TRBV19 to TRBJ2-2, with 9 bases identical to TRBD2. Germline CDR1 LNHDA, CDR2 SQIVND (reference sequence). The CDR3 is 15 residues long. Germline trimming cut 3 bases from V and 6 bases from J; bases unmatched to any gene: 5. CDR3 residues: CASSISGSGAGELFF. CDR3 in DNA: TGTGCCAGTAGTATTAGCGGGAGTGGCGCCGGGGAGCTGTTTTTT.

This clone was observed a single time. The rearrangement uses TRBV30 and TRBJ2-2, with 10 bases aligning to TRBD2. The CDR3 sequence is 14 residues long. Germline values: CDR1 GTSNPN, CDR2 SVGIG (reference sequence). V lost 3 bases and J lost 5; bases outside the gene matches: 3. CDR3 nucleotides: TGTGCCTGGAGCAATAGCGGGAGGACCGGGGAGCTGTTTTTT. It specifies CAWSNSGRTGELFF.

The table lists this clone with a few counts. The chain links TRBV7-2 to TRBJ1-1, with D possibly matching TRBD1 (6 bases). CDR3 length: 14 amino acids. V lost 1 base to trimming and J lost 5 bases, with 11 bases between them. Germline V gene data show CDR1 as SGHTA and CDR2 as FQGNSA. The CDR3 loop is CASSLGFQGTEAFF. The CDR3 DNA sequence: TGTGCCAGCAGCTTAGGTTTTCAGGGGACTGAAGCTTTCTTT.

The chain has TRBV9 and TRBJ2-1; D not resolved. V lost 4 bases and J 2 bases, leaving 13 bases between the germline ends. Germline lookup yields CDR1 SGDLS and CDR2 YYNGEE. The CDR3 consists of 15 residues. Here the CDR3 reads CASSPDFAPYNEQFF. The CDR3 DNA is TGTGCCAGCAGCCCCGACTTTGCACCCTACAATGAGCAGTTCTTC.

This clone was detected ten times or more. The chain carries TRBV6-5 and TRBJ2-1; TRBD1 matches 7 bases. V lost 4 bases and J lost 6; bases outside the gene matches: 6. Germline-derived CDR1 and CDR2 are MNHEY and SVGAGI. CDR3 length: 14 residues. The CDR3 sequence is CASSSGTEGNEQFF. CDR3 bases: TGTGCCAGCAGTTCGGGGACAGAAGGCAATGAGCAGTTCTTC.

This clone showed up just once. V usage is TRBV28 and J usage is TRBJ2-1; TRBD2 agrees at 10 bases. There are 14 residues in the CDR3. Germline V gives CDR1 MDHEN, CDR2 SYDVKM. Unmatched junction bases numbered 11, after V lost 10 bases and J lost 8 bases. The CDR3: CATNGLAAIDEQFF. The CDR3 region has the DNA TGTGCCACCAATGGACTAGCGGCAATCGATGAGCAGTTCTTC.

The rearrangement joins TRBV28 to TRBJ1-2; weak D call: TRBD1 (6 bases). Trimming pared 7 bases from V and 0 bases from J, leaving 12 bases between. This CDR3 has 14 residues. Germline assignment: CDR1 MDHEN and CDR2 SYDVKM. CDR3 amino acids: CASTLGQANYGYTF. The CDR3 nucleotides are TGTGCCAGCACCCTGGGACAAGCTAACTATGGCTACACCTTC.

CDR3 sequence: CASSMPGHGQYSNQPQHF. The CDR3 nucleotides read TGTGCCAGTAGTATGCCGGGACATGGACAATATAGCAATCAGCCCCAGCATTTT. The genes are TRBV19 and TRBJ1-5; D possibly corresponds to TRBD1 (6 bases). This CDR3 is 18 amino acids long. The V gene lost 3 bases and the J gene lost 0 bases, with 18 bases spanning the gap. CDR1 is LNHDA, CDR2 SQIVND, per germline (reference sequence).

V and J are TRBV6-4 and TRBJ2-1; 8 positions match TRBD2. The CDR3 is 15 residues long. Losses at the gene ends were 0 bases for V and 9 bases for J; bases not matched to a gene: 7. The germline V gene has CDR1 MRHNA and CDR2 SNTAGT. CDR3 region: CASSDSGGLVAEQFF. In DNA form, the CDR3 reads TGTGCCAGCAGTGACTCAGGGGGACTAGTGGCTGAGCAGTTCTTC.

The chain employs TRBV19 and TRBJ2-2, with 7 bases that match TRBD1. V was clipped by 7 bases and J by 0 bases; unmatched bases: 2. The CDR3 consists of 14 residues. Germline V gene lookup returns CDR1 LNHDA and CDR2 SQIVND (reference sequence). Here the CDR3 reads CASTGTANTGELFF. The CDR3 nucleotides are TGTGCCAGTACTGGGACAGCGAACACCGGGGAGCTGTTTTTT. Full variable domain (remainder filled in from reference TRBV19 and TRBJ2-2): DGGITQSPKYLFRKEGQNVTLSCEQNLNHDAMYWYRQDPGQGLRLIYYSQIVNDFQKGDIAEGYSVSREKKESFPLTVTSAQKNPTAFYLCASTGTANTGELFFGEGSRLTVL.

In this sample, this clone turned up once. The V and J genes are TRBV5-5 and TRBJ2-7, with TRBD2 matching 10 bases. The CDR3 totals 15 residues. J gave up 6 bases and V 3 bases, and 9 bases lay outside the gene matches. In germline, CDR1 is SGHKS, CDR2 YYEKEE (reference sequence). The CDR3 reads CASSSVLAGEVEQYF. For the CDR3, the DNA is TGTGCCAGCAGCTCCGTCCTAGCGGGAGAAGTCGAGCAGTACTTC.

This clone was seen once. The V and J genes are TRBV10-3 and TRBJ2-3; no firm D call. There are 15 residues in the CDR3. Trimming removed 4 bases from V and 2 bases from J, with 13 bases in between. Per the germline V gene, CDR1 is ENHRY and CDR2 is SYGVKD. This CDR3 reads CAISVGNTITDTQYF. In nucleotides, the CDR3 is TGTGCCATCAGTGTCGGAAACACCATCACAGATACGCAGTATTTT.

The chain carries TRBV7-2 and TRBJ1-2; 7 positions agree with TRBD1. Losses at the gene ends were 5 bases for V and 4 bases for J; bases not matched to a gene: 16. Germline V gene lookup returns CDR1 SGHTA and CDR2 FQGNSA. The CDR3 is made up of 17 amino acids. This chain's CDR3 is CASSTAGTAEMGYGYTF. CDR3 in DNA: TGTGCCAGCAGCACGGCCGGGACAGCTGAAATGGGCTATGGCTACACCTTC.

This sequence joins TRBV7-9 and TRBJ1-2; no clear D. The CDR3 is 15 amino acids. Germline V CDR1 and CDR2: SEHNR, FQNEAQ (reference sequence). V was shortened by 1 base and J by 5 bases, with 14 bases between the two germline ends. The CDR3 DNA is TGTGCCAGCAGCTTAGAGGTGGTACAACTTTATGGCTACACCTTC. Its protein product is CASSLEVVQLYGYTF.

The chain uses TRBV28 and TRBJ2-7; either TRBD1 or TRBD2 may fit D (6 bases each). Trimming pared 3 bases from V and 2 bases from J, leaving 11 bases between. The V gene's germline CDR1 is MDHEN and CDR2 SYDVKM. CDR3 length: 14 amino acids. The CDR3 sequence is CASSFRGLAYEQYF. As DNA, the CDR3 is TGTGCCAGCAGTTTTCGGGGGCTCGCCTACGAGCAGTACTTC.

This clone came up once. V gene TRBV5-4 combines with J gene TRBJ2-2, with D tentatively TRBD2 (6 bases). The germline V gene has CDR1 SGHNT and CDR2 YYREEE (reference sequence). The CDR3 is 16 amino acids. The V and J ends lost 0 bases and 5 bases respectively, with 14 bases between them. CDR3 amino acids: CASSLAGVRSTGELFF. CDR3 DNA sequence: TGTGCCAGCAGCTTGGCGGGAGTGAGGTCAACCGGGGAGCTGTTTTTT. Based on the CDR3 plus reference TRBV5-4 and TRBJ2-2, the full variable domain is ETGVTQSPTHLIKTRGQQVTLRCSSQSGHNTVSWYQQALGQGPQFIFQYYREEENGRGNFPPRFSGLQFPNYSSELNVNALELDDSALYLCASSLAGVRSTGELFFGEGSRLTVL.

This clone was picked up a small number of times. The chain has TRBV19 and TRBJ1-2; no reliable D call. Trimming took 4 bases from V and 2 from J, leaving 14 bases between them. Germline V gene lookup returns CDR1 LNHDA and CDR2 SQIVND (reference sequence). CDR3 size: 15 residues. The DNA of the CDR3 is TGTGCCAGTAGTACCAGACTGTGGGTCAACTATGGCTACACCTTC. Encoded protein: CASSTRLWVNYGYTF.

Notes on this clone: Being one base from a much bigger clone, this may be a read error. Other nucleotide sequences from this sample produce the same CDR3. V gene TRBV9 combines with J gene TRBJ2-3; 7 nucleotides match TRBD2. The germline V gene encodes CDR1 SGDLS and CDR2 YYNGEE. The ends lost 0 bases at V and 0 bases at J; junction bases unmatched: 4. The CDR3 has 16 residues. This CDR3 reads CASSVGTSGSTDTQYF. The CDR3 DNA sequence: TGTGCCAGCAGCGTAGGGACTAGTGGGAGCACAGATACGCAGTATTTT.

The CDR3: CASTDVAADAAEQYF. The CDR3 coding sequence is TGTGCCAGCACCGACGTGGCGGCAGATGCGGCCGAGCAGTACTTC. V and J are TRBV28 and TRBJ2-5; D uncertain. The closer fit of TRBJ2-7 to the DNA end suggests the J call may be wrong. This CDR3 is 15 amino acids long. Germline V gives CDR1 MDHEN, CDR2 SYDVKM.

The chain employs TRBV14 and TRBJ1-2; D perhaps matches TRBD1 (6 bases). Per germline, CDR1 SGHDN and CDR2 FVKESK. The V end lost 4 bases, the J end lost 3 bases, and 15 bases lay between the germline ends. This CDR3 is built from 15 residues. The CDR3 DNA reads TGTGCCAGCAGCCGCCGACAGGTATTGGACTATGGCTACACCTTC. It yields the protein CASSRRQVLDYGYTF.

The rearrangement uses TRBV5-4 and TRBJ1-5, with 7 bases lining up with TRBD1. In germline, CDR1 is SGHNT, CDR2 YYREEE (reference sequence). V was clipped by 0 bases and J by 2 bases; unmatched bases: 11. The CDR3 covers 18 residues. The CDR3 nucleotides are TGTGCCAGCAGCTTGGGGAAAGACAGGGCCCGAGGCAATCAGCCCCAGCATTTT. Its protein product is CASSLGKDRARGNQPQHF.

The chain employs TRBV28 and TRBJ2-2; D remains ambiguous. There are 13 residues in the CDR3. The germline V gene encodes CDR1 MDHEN and CDR2 SYDVKM. Trimming removed 5 bases at V and 1 base at J, with 5 bases between. CDR3 in amino acids: CASSLVNTGELFF. The CDR3, as DNA: TGTGCCAGCAGTCTAGTGAACACCGGGGAGCTGTTTTTT.

In its sample, this clone was seen a few times. This chain links TRBV6-6 with TRBJ2-7; D tentatively reads TRBD1 or TRBD2 (5 bases each). V lost 5 bases, J lost 7 bases, and 12 bases lay in between. CDR1 and CDR2 (germline): MNHNY, SVGAGI (reference sequence). CDR3 length: 12 amino acids. The CDR3 sequence is CASSGGLREQYF. CDR3 DNA sequence: TGTGCCAGCAGTGGGGGTCTCCGGGAGCAGTACTTC.

The rearrangement links TRBV18 to TRBJ1-2; D possibly corresponds to TRBD1 (5 bases). Germline lookup yields CDR1 KGHSH and CDR2 LQKENI. The CDR3 spans 14 residues. Trimming took off 3 bases at V and 3 bases at J, with 11 bases between the two ends. The CDR3 protein is CASSPAGGDYGYTF. The CDR3 DNA sequence: TGTGCCAGCTCACCCGCGGGGGGGGACTATGGCTACACCTTC.

This clone was observed a few times. The chain has TRBV30 and TRBJ2-2, with D unclear. Germline V gene sequence: CDR1 GTSNPN, CDR2 SVGIG (reference sequence). The CDR3 is 13 residues long. V lost 1 base and J lost 5, with 8 bases in between. The CDR3 protein is CAWSAWGTGELFF. The CDR3 region has the DNA TGTGCCTGGAGTGCTTGGGGTACCGGGGAGCTGTTTTTT.

CDR3 coding DNA: TGCGCCAGCAGCTTGAGTTCAGGGTTGGATGGCTACACCTTC. Translation: CASSLSSGLDGYTF. The chain uses TRBV5-1 and TRBJ1-2, with D possibly being TRBD1 (5 bases). CDR3 size: 14 residues. From germline, CDR1 is SGHRS and CDR2 YFSETQ. V was pared by 1 base and J by 6 bases, with 13 bases between.